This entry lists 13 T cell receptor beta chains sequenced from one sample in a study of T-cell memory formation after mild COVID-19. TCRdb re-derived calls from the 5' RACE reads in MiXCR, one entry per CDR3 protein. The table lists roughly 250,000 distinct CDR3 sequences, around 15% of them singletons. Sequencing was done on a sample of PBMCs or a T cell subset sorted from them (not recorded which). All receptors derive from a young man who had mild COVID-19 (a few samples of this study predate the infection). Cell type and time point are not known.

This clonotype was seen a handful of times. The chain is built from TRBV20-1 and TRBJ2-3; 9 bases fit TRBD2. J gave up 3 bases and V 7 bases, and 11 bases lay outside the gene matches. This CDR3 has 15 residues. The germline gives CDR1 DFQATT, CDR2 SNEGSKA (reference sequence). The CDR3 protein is CSVPLHSGGTDTQYF. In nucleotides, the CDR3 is TGCAGTGTTCCACTCCATAGCGGGGGAACAGATACGCAGTATTTT.

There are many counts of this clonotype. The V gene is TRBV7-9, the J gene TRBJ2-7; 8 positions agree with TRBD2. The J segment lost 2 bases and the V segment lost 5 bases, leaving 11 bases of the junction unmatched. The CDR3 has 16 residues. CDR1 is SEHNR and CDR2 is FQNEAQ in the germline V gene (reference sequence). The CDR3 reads CASSGGGAGAAYEQYF. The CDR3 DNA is TGTGCCAGCAGCGGAGGGGGAGCGGGGGCGGCCTACGAGCAGTACTTC.

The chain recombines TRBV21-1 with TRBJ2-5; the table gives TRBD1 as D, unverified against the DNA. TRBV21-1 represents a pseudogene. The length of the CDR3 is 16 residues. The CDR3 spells CASSKGRPNPPETQYF. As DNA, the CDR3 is TGTGCCAGCAGCAAAGGGAGGCCAAACCCCCCCGAGACCCAGTACTTC.

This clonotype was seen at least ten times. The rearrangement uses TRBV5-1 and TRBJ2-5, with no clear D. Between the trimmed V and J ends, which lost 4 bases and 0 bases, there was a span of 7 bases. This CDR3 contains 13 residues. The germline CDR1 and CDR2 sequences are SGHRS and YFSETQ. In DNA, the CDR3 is TGCGCCAGCAGCCTGACAAACCAAGAGACCCAGTACTTC. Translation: CASSLTNQETQYF.

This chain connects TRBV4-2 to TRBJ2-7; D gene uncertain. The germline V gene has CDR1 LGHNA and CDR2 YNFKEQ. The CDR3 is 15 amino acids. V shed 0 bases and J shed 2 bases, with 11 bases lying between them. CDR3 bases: TGTGCCAGCAGCCAAGATCTTAGGGTCGCCTACGAGCAGTACTTC. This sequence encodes CASSQDLRVAYEQYF.

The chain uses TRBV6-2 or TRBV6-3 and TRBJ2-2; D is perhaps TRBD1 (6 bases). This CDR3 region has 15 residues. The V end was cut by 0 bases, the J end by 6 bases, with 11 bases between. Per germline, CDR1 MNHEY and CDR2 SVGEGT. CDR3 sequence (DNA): TGTGCCAGCAGTTACTCGAACAGGGCAGCCGGGGAGCTGTTTTTT. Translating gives CASSYSNRAAGELFF.

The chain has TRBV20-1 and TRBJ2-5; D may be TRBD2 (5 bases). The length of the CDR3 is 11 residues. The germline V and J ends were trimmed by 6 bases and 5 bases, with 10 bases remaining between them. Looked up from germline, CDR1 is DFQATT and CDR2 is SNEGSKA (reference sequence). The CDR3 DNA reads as TGCAGTGCAGGACTTTTTGAGACCCAGTACTTC. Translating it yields CSAGLFETQYF.

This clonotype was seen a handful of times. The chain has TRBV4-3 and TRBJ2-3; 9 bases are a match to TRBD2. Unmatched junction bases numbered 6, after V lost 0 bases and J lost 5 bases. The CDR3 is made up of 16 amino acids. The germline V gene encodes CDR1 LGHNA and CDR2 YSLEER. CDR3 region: CASSQDRASGEDTQYF. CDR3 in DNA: TGCGCCAGCAGCCAAGATAGGGCTAGCGGGGAAGATACGCAGTATTTT.

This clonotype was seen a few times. CDR3 in amino acids: CASSPQGSAEAFF. CDR3 DNA sequence: TGCGCCAGCAGCCCGCAGGGAAGCGCGGAAGCTTTCTTT. This rearrangement joins TRBV5-1 to TRBJ1-1; D possibly corresponds to TRBD1 (5 bases). This CDR3 region has 13 residues. V shed 4 bases and J shed 8 bases, with 15 bases lying between them. CDR1 is SGHRS, CDR2 YFSETQ, per germline.

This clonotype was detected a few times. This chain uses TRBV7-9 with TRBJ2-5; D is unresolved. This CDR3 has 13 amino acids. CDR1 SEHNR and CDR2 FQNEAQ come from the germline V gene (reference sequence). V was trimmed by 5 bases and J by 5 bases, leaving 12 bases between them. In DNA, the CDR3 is TGTGCCAGCAGCCCCACCAGCGTGGAGACCCAGTACTTC. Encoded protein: CASSPTSVETQYF.

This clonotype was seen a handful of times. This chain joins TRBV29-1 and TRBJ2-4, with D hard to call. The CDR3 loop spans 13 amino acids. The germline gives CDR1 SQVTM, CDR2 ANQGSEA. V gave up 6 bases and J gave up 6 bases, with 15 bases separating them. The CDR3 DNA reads TGCAGCGTGAGTGGCCGGGCCCCAAACATTCAGTACTTC. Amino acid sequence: CSVSGRAPNIQYF.

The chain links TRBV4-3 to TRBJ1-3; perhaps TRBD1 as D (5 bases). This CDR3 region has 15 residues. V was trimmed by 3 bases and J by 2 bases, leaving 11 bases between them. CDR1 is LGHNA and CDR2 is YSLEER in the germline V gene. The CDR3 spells CASSHLTGAGNTIYF. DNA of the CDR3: TGCGCCAGCAGCCACCTGACGGGGGCTGGAAACACCATATATTTT.

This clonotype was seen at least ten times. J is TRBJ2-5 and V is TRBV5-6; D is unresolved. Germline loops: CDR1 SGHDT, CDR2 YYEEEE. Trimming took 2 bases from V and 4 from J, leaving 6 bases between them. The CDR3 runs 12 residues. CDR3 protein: CASSLSRETQYF. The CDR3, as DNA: TGTGCCAGCAGCTTATCGAGAGAGACCCAGTACTTC.